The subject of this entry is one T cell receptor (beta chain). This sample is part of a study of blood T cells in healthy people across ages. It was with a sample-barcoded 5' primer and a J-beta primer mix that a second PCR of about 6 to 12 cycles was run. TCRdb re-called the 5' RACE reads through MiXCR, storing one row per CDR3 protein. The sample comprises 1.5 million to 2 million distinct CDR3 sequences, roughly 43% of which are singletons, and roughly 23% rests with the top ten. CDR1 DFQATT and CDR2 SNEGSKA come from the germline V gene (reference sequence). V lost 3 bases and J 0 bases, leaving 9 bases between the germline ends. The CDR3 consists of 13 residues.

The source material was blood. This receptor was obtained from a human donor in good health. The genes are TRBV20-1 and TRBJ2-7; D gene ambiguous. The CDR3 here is CSASPRFSYEQYF. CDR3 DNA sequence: TGCAGTGCTAGTCCCCGGTTCTCCTACGAGCAGTACTTC.